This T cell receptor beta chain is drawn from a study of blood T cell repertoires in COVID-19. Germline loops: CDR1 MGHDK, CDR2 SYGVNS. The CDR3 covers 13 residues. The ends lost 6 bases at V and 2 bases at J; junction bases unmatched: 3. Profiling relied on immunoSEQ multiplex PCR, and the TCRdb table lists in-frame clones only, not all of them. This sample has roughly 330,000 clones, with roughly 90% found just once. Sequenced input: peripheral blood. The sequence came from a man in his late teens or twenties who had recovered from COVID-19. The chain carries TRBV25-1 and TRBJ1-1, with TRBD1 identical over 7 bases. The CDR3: CASRGQSNTEAFF. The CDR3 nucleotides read TGTGCCAGCAGGGGACAGAGCAACACTGAAGCTTTCTTT.